This is a list of T cell receptor beta chains from one sample in a study of Ad26.COV2.S vaccination and SARS-CoV-2 variants. The assay was immunoSEQ multiplex PCR, and TCRdb's table has in-frame clones only and misses some. The top ten clones hold around 1.8% of a sample with some 400,000 clones, approximately 90% of them seen once. Sequencing used peripheral blood, obtained in a trial of Ad26.COV2.S vaccine versus placebo. These TCRs come from a person aged 18-60 years who received the Ad26.COV2.S COVID-19 vaccine or a placebo. CDR3s include the opening cysteine and the closing phenylalanine or tryptophan. The D gene is left open where the match is weak. For some rows the clone size is stated as once, few or many, or as a class when expanded; others skip it.

v_gene	d_gene	j_gene	abundance	CDR3nt	CDR3aa
TRBV5-6	TRBD2	TRBJ2-7	-	TGTGCCAGCACCGTACTAGCGGGAGAATACGAGCAGTACTTC	CASTVLAGEYEQYF
TRBV7-2	-	TRBJ1-3	-	TGTGCCAGCAGCTTCTCCGCCAGGGAAACTGGAAACACCATATATTTT	CASSFSARETGNTIYF
TRBV6-5	-	TRBJ2-3	-	TGTGCCAGCCGGAAGGAGAGGGGCACAGATACGCAGTATTTT	CASRKERGTDTQYF
TRBV7-6	-	TRBJ1-6	-	TGTGCCAGCAGCTTAGTTCGGGGAAATAATTCACCCCTCCACTTT	CASSLVRGNNSPLHF
TRBV7-8	TRBD1	TRBJ1-1	-	TGTGCCAGCAGCTCGGGGACAGCGAACACTGAAGCTTTCTTT	CASSSGTANTEAFF
TRBV3-1/TRBV3-2	-	TRBJ2-1	-	TGTGCCAGCAGCCAAGTGGGGGTGTTCAATGAGCAGTTCTTC	CASSQVGVFNEQFF
TRBV18	TRBD1	TRBJ1-5	-	TGTGCCAGCTCACCGACAGGGGCGTATAGCAATCAGCCCCAGCATTTT	CASSPTGAYSNQPQHF
TRBV6-5	TRBD1	TRBJ2-5	-	TGTGCCAGCAGTCTAACGACAGGGGCGCGGGAGACCCAGTACTTC	CASSLTTGARETQYF
TRBV19	-	TRBJ2-3	-	TGTGCCAGTAGTATGGGGGTTAGTATTGCCGCAGATACGCAGTATTTT	CASSMGVSIAADTQYF
TRBV28	-	TRBJ1-1	-	TGTGGCACGCGCGGTAACACTGAAGCTTTCTTT	CGTRGNTEAFF
TRBV9	-	TRBJ1-5	-	TGTGCCAGCAGCGTAGGGACGGTCAATCAGCCCCAGCATTTT	CASSVGTVNQPQHF
TRBV30	-	TRBJ1-1	-	TGTGCCTGGCAGAACTCTTTGAACACTGAAGCTTTCTTT	CAWQNSLNTEAFF
TRBV5-5	TRBD2	TRBJ2-7	-	TGTGCCAGCAGACCCCCGGCTAGCGGATACTACGAGCAGTACTTC	CASRPPASGYYEQYF
TRBV30	-	TRBJ2-7	-	TGTGCCTGGAGACCTAGCGTCAATACCTACGAGCAGTACTTC	CAWRPSVNTYEQYF
TRBV28	-	TRBJ1-1	once	TGTGCCAGCAGCTGGGGACGGACTGAAGCTTTCTTT	CASSWGRTEAFF
TRBV5-6	-	TRBJ2-7	-	TGTGCCAGCAGCCTACAGGGAACCAGCTCCTACGAGCAGTACTTC	CASSLQGTSSYEQYF
TRBV7-9	-	TRBJ2-1	once	TGTGCCAGCAGCTTAGCGGGGAAACTAGCAAATGAGCAGTTCTTC	CASSLAGKLANEQFF
TRBV19	-	TRBJ1-1	-	TGTGCCAGTAGCCGACAGCTGAACACTGAAGCTTTCTTT	CASSRQLNTEAFF
TRBV21-1	-	TRBJ2-1	-	TGTGCCAGCAGCAAAGGAGAGCCTAGCGGGAGGGCCTTCTACAATGAGCAGTTCTTC	CASSKGEPSGRAFYNEQFF
TRBV2	-	TRBJ2-5	-	TGTGCCAGCACCCCCCAAAGGACCCCTGAGACCCAGTACTTC	CASTPQRTPETQYF
TRBV2	TRBD2	TRBJ2-2	-	TGTGCCAGCAGGAGACTAGCGGGAAACACCGGGGAGCTGTTTTTT	CASRRLAGNTGELFF
TRBV9	-	TRBJ1-2	-	TGTGCCAGCAGCGTGCAGGCAGAGGACTATGGCTACACCTTC	CASSVQAEDYGYTF
TRBV24-1	TRBD1	TRBJ2-7	-	TGTGCCACCAGTGATTGGACAGGGAACGAGCAGTACTTC	CATSDWTGNEQYF
TRBV27	-	TRBJ2-2	few	TGTGCCAGCAGTTCTCTCACCGGGGAGCTGTTTTTT	CASSSLTGELFF
TRBV21-1	-	TRBJ1-1	-	TGTGCCAGCAGCGGGAGGGCTGAAGCTTTCTTT	CASSGRAEAFF
TRBV30	-	TRBJ2-2	once	TGTGCCTGGAGTGGGACAGTGAACACCGGGGAGCTGTTTTTT	CAWSGTVNTGELFF
TRBV19	-	TRBJ1-6	-	TGTGCCAGTAGTTCGACAGCGCCGGGGAGCTCCTATAATTCACCCCTCCACTTT	CASSSTAPGSSYNSPLHF
TRBV12-5	TRBD1	TRBJ2-1	-	TGTGCTAGTGGTTTGCTCCCGGGACAGGGGAACAATGAGCAGTTCTTC	CASGLLPGQGNNEQFF
TRBV27	-	TRBJ1-1	-	TGTGCCAGCAGTCGCTCGAGGACTGAAGCTTTCTTT	CASSRSRTEAFF
TRBV18	-	TRBJ1-5	-	TGTGCCAGCTCACCAAAGGGGGGGGCAGGACAGCCCCAGCATTTT	CASSPKGGAGQPQHF
TRBV24-1	-	TRBJ2-3	-	TGTGCCACCAGTGATTCTCGATCTGATACGCAGTATTTT	CATSDSRSDTQYF
TRBV18	TRBD1	TRBJ2-5	-	TGTGCCAGCTCACCGGACCTTACAGGGGGCAGCGAGACCCAGTACTTC	CASSPDLTGGSETQYF
TRBV27	TRBD2	TRBJ2-1	-	TGTGCCAGCAGTTCCTCGGCGGGAGGGTCCTACAATGAGCAGTTCTTC	CASSSSAGGSYNEQFF
TRBV27	-	TRBJ1-5	-	TGTGCCAGCAGTTTGTCCCAGGGCCTTCAGCCCCAGCATTTT	CASSLSQGLQPQHF
TRBV9	TRBD2	TRBJ2-1	-	TGTGCCAGCAGCGAGGGACTAGGGGTGAGTGAGCAGTTCTTC	CASSEGLGVSEQFF
TRBV19	-	TRBJ1-4	-	TGTGCCAGTACCCAACGGGGGATTCCAACTAATGAAAAACTGTTTTTT	CASTQRGIPTNEKLFF
TRBV19	-	TRBJ1-1	once	TGTGCCAGTAGGGACAGGAACACTGAAGCTTTCTTT	CASRDRNTEAFF
TRBV28	-	TRBJ2-2	-	TGTGCCAGCAGTTTATTATGGGCGGGCGGGGAGCTGTTTTTT	CASSLLWAGGELFF
TRBV7-2	-	TRBJ1-1	-	TGTGCCAGCAGCCGCGGGACTAACACTGAAGCTTTCTTT	CASSRGTNTEAFF
TRBV28	-	TRBJ1-1	-	TGTGCCAGCCGGGGGCCGCTGGGAGCGATGAACACTGAAGCTTTCTTT	CASRGPLGAMNTEAFF
TRBV12-3/TRBV12-4	-	TRBJ2-7	-	TGTGCCAGCAGTTTAGAAGGGTACGAGCAGTACTTC	CASSLEGYEQYF
TRBV3-1/TRBV3-2	TRBD2	TRBJ2-1	once	TGTGCCAGCAGCTTTGGCGGGGGACCCTACAATGAGCAGTTCTTC	CASSFGGGPYNEQFF
TRBV9	-	TRBJ1-3	few	TGTGCCAGCAGCCAAACGGGTTCTGGAAACACCATATATTTT	CASSQTGSGNTIYF
TRBV30	-	TRBJ2-7	-	TGTGCCAAGACAGGTCCGATCTCCTACGAGCAGTACTTC	CAKTGPISYEQYF
TRBV7-8	TRBD2	TRBJ2-5	-	TGTGCCAGCAGCTATCGACTAGCGGGACACCGTGCCCAGTACTTC	CASSYRLAGHRAQYF
TRBV6-5	-	TRBJ1-6	-	TGTGCCAGCAGCTTGGGACCCGGAGGTAATTCACCCCTCCACTTT	CASSLGPGGNSPLHF
TRBV7-3	-	TRBJ2-5	-	TGTGCCAGCAGCGAACAGGGTCTAGAGACCCAGTACTTC	CASSEQGLETQYF
TRBV4-2	TRBD2	TRBJ2-1	-	TGTGCCAGCAGCCAAGACTCGACTAGCGGGAGATATGAGCAGTTCTTC	CASSQDSTSGRYEQFF
TRBV12-3/TRBV12-4	-	TRBJ1-2	few	TGTGCCAGCAGTTTATTGTCGGACTATGGCTACACCTTC	CASSLLSDYGYTF
TRBV19	-	TRBJ1-2	-	TGTGCCAGTAGTATAATACGGAACTATGGCTACACCTTC	CASSIIRNYGYTF